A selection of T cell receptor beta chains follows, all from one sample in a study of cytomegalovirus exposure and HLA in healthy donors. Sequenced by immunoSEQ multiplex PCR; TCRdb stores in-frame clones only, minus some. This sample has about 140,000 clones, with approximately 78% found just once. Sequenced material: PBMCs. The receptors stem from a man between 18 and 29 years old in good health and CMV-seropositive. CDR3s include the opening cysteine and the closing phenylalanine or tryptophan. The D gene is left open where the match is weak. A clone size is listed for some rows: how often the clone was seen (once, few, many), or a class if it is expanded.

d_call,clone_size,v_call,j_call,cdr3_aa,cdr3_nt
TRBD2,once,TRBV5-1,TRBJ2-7,CASSSTSGRAYEQYF,TGCGCCAGCAGCTCGACTAGCGGGAGGGCCTACGAGCAGTACTTC
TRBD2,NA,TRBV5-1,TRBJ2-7,CASSLTSGIDNEQYF,TGCGCCAGCAGCTTGACTAGCGGGATCGATAACGAGCAGTACTTC
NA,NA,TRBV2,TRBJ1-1,CASSPRRGKSTEALF,TGTGCCAGCTCCCCCCGGAGAGGGAAAAGCACTGAAGCTCTCTTT
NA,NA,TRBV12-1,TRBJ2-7,CASSFRPQGEDYEQYF,TGTGCCAGCAGCTTTCGCCCACAGGGGGAGGACTACGAGCAGTACTTC
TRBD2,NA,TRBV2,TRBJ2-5,CASGGGSGRQETQYF,TGTGCCAGTGGGGGTGGTAGCGGGAGACAAGAGACCCAGTACTTC
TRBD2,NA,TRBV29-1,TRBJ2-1,CSAGSGSSGYNEQFF,TGCAGCGCCGGTAGCGGGTCAAGCGGTTACAATGAGCAGTTCTTC
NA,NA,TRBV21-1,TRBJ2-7,CASSKGSGTSFSYEQYF,TGTGCCAGCAGCAAAGGGAGCGGGACATCCTTCTCCTACGAGCAGTACTTC
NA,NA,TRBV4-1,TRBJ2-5,CASSQDGAGFQETQYF,TGCGCCAGCAGCCAAGATGGGGCAGGGTTCCAAGAGACCCAGTACTTC
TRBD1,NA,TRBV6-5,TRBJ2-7,CASSYSIQGAQEQYF,TGTGCCAGCAGTTACTCGATCCAGGGGGCGCAGGAGCAGTACTTC
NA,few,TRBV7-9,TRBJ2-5,CASSLDYQETQYF,TGTGCCAGCAGCTTAGACTATCAAGAGACCCAGTACTTC
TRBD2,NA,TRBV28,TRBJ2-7,CASTPNPRLAGIYEQYF,TGTGCCAGCACCCCGAATCCCCGACTAGCAGGAATTTACGAGCAGTACTTC
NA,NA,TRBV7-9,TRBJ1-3,CASSSVGNTIYF,TGTGCCAGCAGTTCTGTCGGAAACACCATATATTTT
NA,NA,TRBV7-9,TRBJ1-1,CASSLLNKGEAFF,TGTGCCAGCAGCTTACTTAATAAGGGGGAAGCTTTCTTT
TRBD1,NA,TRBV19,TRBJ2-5,CASRLRQGSQETQYF,TGTGCCAGTCGTTTGCGACAGGGCTCCCAAGAGACCCAGTACTTC
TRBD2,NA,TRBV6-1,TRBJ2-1,CASSELAGGYNEQFF,TGTGCCAGCAGTGAACTAGCGGGAGGCTACAATGAGCAGTTCTTC
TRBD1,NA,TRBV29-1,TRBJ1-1,CSVEDRRQGDQAFF,TGCAGCGTTGAAGATCGGAGACAGGGGGATCAAGCTTTCTTT
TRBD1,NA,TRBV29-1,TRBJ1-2,CSVEDQGAGYGYTF,TGCAGCGTTGAAGATCAGGGGGCCGGCTATGGCTACACCTTC
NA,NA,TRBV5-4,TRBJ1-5,CASSLGVGGQPQHF,TGTGCCAGCAGCTTGGGGGTGGGGGGTCAGCCCCAGCATTTT
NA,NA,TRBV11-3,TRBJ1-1,CASSAADEAFF,TGTGCCAGCAGCGCTGCAGATGAAGCTTTCTTT
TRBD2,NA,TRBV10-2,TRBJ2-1,CASSLGVAGGDEQFF,TGCGCCAGCAGCTTAGGGGTAGCGGGAGGGGATGAGCAGTTCTTC
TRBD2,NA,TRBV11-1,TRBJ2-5,CASSLRVAGWEETQYF,TGTGCCAGCAGCTTAAGAGTAGCGGGATGGGAAGAGACCCAGTACTTC
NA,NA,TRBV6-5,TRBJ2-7,CASTDRTYEQYF,TGTGCCAGCACCGACAGAACCTACGAGCAGTACTTC
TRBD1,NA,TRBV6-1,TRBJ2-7,CASSETGGVYEQYF,TGTGCCAGCAGTGAGACAGGGGGAGTCTACGAGCAGTACTTC
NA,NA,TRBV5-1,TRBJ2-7,CASSFGQSFSYEQYF,TGCGCCAGCAGCTTTGGGCAGTCCTTCTCCTACGAGCAGTACTTC
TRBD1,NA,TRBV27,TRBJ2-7,CASLETGGYEQYF,TGTGCCAGCCTCGAGACAGGGGGCTACGAGCAGTACTTC
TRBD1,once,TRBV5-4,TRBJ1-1,CASSSKGRTGGSGTEAFF,TGTGCCAGCAGCTCCAAAGGGAGGACAGGGGGCTCGGGCACTGAAGCTTTCTTT
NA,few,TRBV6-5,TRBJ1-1,CASNAGALGGTEAFF,TGTGCCAGCAACGCCGGGGCCCTCGGGGGCACTGAAGCTTTCTTT
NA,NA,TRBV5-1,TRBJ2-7,CASSSTGTLDYEQYF,TGCGCCAGCAGCTCGACCGGGACACTAGACTACGAGCAGTACTTC
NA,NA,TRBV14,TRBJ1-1,CASSQDSGGLTEAFF,TGTGCCAGCAGCCAAGATTCGGGGGGCCTCACTGAAGCTTTCTTT
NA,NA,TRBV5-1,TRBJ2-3,CASSLVAGATDTQYF,TGCGCCAGCAGCTTGGTAGCAGGGGCGACAGATACGCAGTATTTT
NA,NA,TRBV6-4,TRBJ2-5,CATIGQQETQYF,TGTGCCACCATTGGACAGCAAGAGACCCAGTACTTC
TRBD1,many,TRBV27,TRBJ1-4,CASSLSALPQDRGEKLFF,TGTGCCAGCAGTTTATCGGCCTTACCTCAGGACAGGGGGGAAAAACTGTTTTTT
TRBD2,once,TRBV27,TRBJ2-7,CASRGLAEIPSPSYEQYF,TGTGCCAGCAGGGGACTAGCGGAGATCCCATCCCCATCCTACGAGCAGTACTTC
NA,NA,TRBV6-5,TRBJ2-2,CASSLRTVGGTGELFF,TGTGCCAGCAGTTTGCGGACAGTCGGGGGGACCGGGGAGCTGTTTTTT
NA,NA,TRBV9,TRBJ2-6,CASSAKFGTGANVLTF,TGTGCCAGCAGCGCGAAGTTCGGGACTGGGGCCAACGTCCTGACTTTC
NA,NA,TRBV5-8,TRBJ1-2,CASSLGGGLDTF,TGTGCCAGCAGCTTGGGTGGAGGGCTGGACACCTTC
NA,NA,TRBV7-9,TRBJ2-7,CASSDGTQQYF,TGTGCCAGCAGCGATGGGACTCAGCAGTACTTC
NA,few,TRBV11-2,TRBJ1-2,CALLGGRKNRHPF,TGTGCCCTCCTGGGAGGTCGTAAAAACAGGCATCCTTTC
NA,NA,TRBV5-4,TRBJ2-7,CASSFSTGGEQYF,TGTGCCAGCAGCTTCTCAACCGGAGGCGAGCAGTACTTC
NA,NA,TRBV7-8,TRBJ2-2,CASSLMNTGELFF,TGTGCCAGCAGCCTAATGAACACCGGGGAGCTGTTTTTT
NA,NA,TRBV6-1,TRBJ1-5,CASRSRYNQPQHF,TGTGCCAGCAGGTCCAGGTATAATCAGCCCCAGCATTTT
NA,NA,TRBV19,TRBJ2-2,CASSIGWQGTNTGELFF,TGTGCCAGTAGTATAGGATGGCAGGGTACGAACACCGGGGAGCTGTTTTTT
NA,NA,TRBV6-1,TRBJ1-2,CASNAGLGGYTF,TGTGCCAGCAACGCGGGACTAGGAGGCTACACCTTC
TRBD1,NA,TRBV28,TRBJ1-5,CASSPYRGYQPQHF,TGTGCCAGCAGTCCCTACAGGGGATATCAGCCCCAGCATTTT
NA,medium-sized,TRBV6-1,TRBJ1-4,CASSQRGTNEKLFF,TGTGCCAGCAGTCAGAGAGGAACTAATGAAAAACTGTTTTTT
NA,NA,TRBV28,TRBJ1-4,CASSLNGEKLFF,TGTGCCAGCAGCCTAAACGGTGAAAAACTGTTTTTT
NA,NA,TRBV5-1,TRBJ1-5,CASRRQVNQPQHF,TGCGCCAGCAGGCGACAGGTCAATCAGCCCCAGCATTTT
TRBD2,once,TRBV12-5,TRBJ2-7,CASGWLLAGRPYEQYF,TGTGCTAGTGGTTGGCTTCTAGCGGGACGACCCTACGAGCAGTACTTC
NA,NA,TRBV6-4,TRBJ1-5,CASSLEGGQPQHF,TGTGCCAGCAGTTTGGAGGGAGGACAGCCCCAGCATTTT
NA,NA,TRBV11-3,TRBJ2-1,CASSQGWEQFF,TGTGCCAGCAGCCAGGGCTGGGAGCAGTTCTTC
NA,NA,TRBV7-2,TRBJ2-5,CASSLTRSAETQYF,TGTGCCAGCAGCTTAACTAGGTCAGCGGAGACCCAGTACTTC
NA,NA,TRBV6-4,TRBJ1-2,CASSDDSEDYGYTF,TGTGCCAGCAGTGACGACTCAGAGGACTATGGCTACACCTTC
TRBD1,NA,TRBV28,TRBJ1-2,CASSWDRERLNYGYTF,TGTGCCAGCAGCTGGGACAGGGAGAGACTTAACTATGGCTACACCTTC
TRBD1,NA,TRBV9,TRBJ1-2,CASSTRQGANFYGYTF,TGTGCCAGCAGCACTCGACAGGGGGCTAATTTCTATGGCTACACCTTC
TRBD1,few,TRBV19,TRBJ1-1,CASSAPRDRDTEAFF,TGTGCCAGTAGTGCCCCTCGGGACAGGGACACTGAAGCTTTCTTT
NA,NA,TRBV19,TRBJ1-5,CASIQGGSNQPQHF,TGTGCCAGTATTCAGGGAGGTAGCAATCAGCCCCAGCATTTT